The 9 T cell receptor beta chains reported below all come from one sample, sequenced in a study of CD8 T cells in ankylosing spondylitis. General study findings and limits: A TCR beta motif made of about 8 highly homologous variants seemed typical of ankylosing spondylitis blood.

Their antigens remain unidentified. MiXCR was run by TCRdb on the 5' RACE reads, yielding one entry per CDR3 protein. The data contain hundreds of thousands of distinct CDR3 sequences, about 18% of them seen just once; the ten biggest clones take up about two fifths. Sequencing used blood, either unsorted or a sorted T cell fraction (not recorded which). These receptors all come from a male donor with ankylosing spondylitis.

CDR3 coding DNA: TGTGCCAGCAGCTTTACGGGGGACAATGAGCAGTTCTTC. Its protein product is CASSFTGDNEQFF. The chain has TRBV5-5 and TRBJ2-1; D might be TRBD2 (6 bases). The CDR3 has 13 residues. CDR1 and CDR2 from the germline V gene are SGHKS and YYEKEE (reference sequence). V gave up 2 bases and J gave up 5 bases, with 8 bases separating them.

Many counts were recorded for this clonotype. The chain combines TRBV7-9 with TRBJ2-3; D is tentatively TRBD1 or TRBD2 (5 bases each). V was pared by 5 bases and J by 4 bases, with 10 bases between. The V gene's germline CDR1 is SEHNR and CDR2 FQNEAQ (reference sequence). The CDR3 covers 13 residues. The CDR3 DNA reads as TGTGCCAGCAGCCTGTTGGGGGCAGATACGCAGTATTTT. This codes for CASSLLGADTQYF.

This clonotype was seen many times. The chain uses TRBV4-1 and TRBJ2-3, with TRBD2 identical over 8 bases. The CDR3 spans 19 residues. Trimming at V came to 0 bases and at J to 0 bases, leaving 11 bases not matched to a gene. The V gene's germline CDR1 is MGHRA and CDR2 YSYEKL. The DNA of the CDR3 is TGCGCCAGCAGCCAAGACGCCTCCCAGACTAGCGCTAGCACAGATACGCAGTATTTT. This encodes CASSQDASQTSASTDTQYF.

This clonotype was picked up a small number of times. For the CDR3, the DNA is TGTGCCAGCAGTTTAGAAGTAGGACTGAGGGAAGCGAGCCTAGAGACAGATACGCAGTATTTT. Translated: CASSLEVGLREASLETDTQYF. V gene TRBV12-3 or TRBV12-4 combines with J gene TRBJ2-3, with a weak D call TRBD2 (5 bases). The CDR3 is made up of 21 amino acids. The V end lost 1 base, the J end lost 3 bases, and 29 bases lay between the germline ends.

The sample holds a few counts of this clonotype. This chain connects TRBV10-3 to TRBJ2-1, with D hard to call. Trimming took off 6 bases at V and 4 bases at J, with 10 bases between the two ends. The germline gives CDR1 ENHRY, CDR2 SYGVKD. The CDR3 loop spans 13 amino acids. This CDR3 reads CAISSDGYNEQFF. CDR3 DNA: TGTGCCATCAGCTCGGACGGATACAATGAGCAGTTCTTC.

The rearrangement joins TRBV4-2 to TRBJ2-5; 10 bases line up with TRBD2. Per the germline V gene, CDR1 is LGHNA and CDR2 is YNFKEQ. V lost 3 bases and J lost 2; bases outside the gene matches: 3. CDR3 size: 15 residues. The DNA for the CDR3 is TGTGCCAGCAGCCAGGTAGCGGGGGGACAAGAGACCCAGTACTTC. Translated, it gives CASSQVAGGQETQYF.

This clonotype turned up a few times. This sequence joins TRBV7-6 and TRBJ2-7, with 11 bases lining up with TRBD2. Germline V gene sequence: CDR1 SGHVS, CDR2 FNYEAQ. V was pared by 7 bases and J by 2 bases, with 13 bases of the junction left unmatched. The CDR3 runs to 17 residues. The CDR3 reads CASILLAGGERTYEQYF. The CDR3 bases are TGTGCCAGCATCCTCCTAGCGGGAGGTGAGAGAACCTACGAGCAGTACTTC.

The sample holds a few counts of this clonotype. The CDR3 nucleotides are TGCAGTGCAACCCCAGGGACTAGTGATTACAATGAGCAGTTCTTC. Translating gives CSATPGTSDYNEQFF. The gene calls are TRBV20-1 and TRBJ2-1; TRBD2 aligns across 8 bases. V shed 6 bases, J shed 4 bases, and the junction held 11 bases outside the gene matches. The CDR3 has 15 amino acids. The V gene's germline CDR1 is DFQATT and CDR2 SNEGSKA (reference sequence).

V is TRBV7-9 and J is TRBJ1-2; 11 positions match TRBD1. Germline V gene data show CDR1 as SEHNR and CDR2 as FQNEAQ (reference sequence). The V segment lost 3 bases and the J segment 4 bases; nucleotides outside the gene matches: 4. This CDR3 spans 15 amino acids. CDR3 sequence reads: CASSFPDRGPYGYTF. CDR3 nucleotide sequence: TGTGCCAGCAGCTTCCCGGACAGGGGGCCCTATGGCTACACCTTC.